These 23 T cell receptor beta chains came from one sample sequenced in a study of response to subunit inactivated influenza vaccine. Via MiXCR, TCRdb re-called the RT-PCR reads, giving one row per CDR3 protein. The sample lists 450,000 to 600,000 distinct CDR3 sequences; 16% were seen once. Sequenced material: CD4+ T cells sorted from PBMCs, taken 23 to 25 months after vaccination. These receptors originate from a man aged 45 to 75 who received an inactivated influenza vaccine.

The rearrangement links TRBV7-2 to TRBJ2-7; D call uncertain. Germline V gene sequence: CDR1 SGHTA, CDR2 FQGNSA. Trimming removed 6 bases at V and 6 bases at J, with 9 bases between. The CDR3 is 11 amino acids. CDR3 loop: CASRNRGEQYF. The CDR3 bases are TGTGCCAGCAGGAATCGAGGCGAGCAGTACTTC. The whole variable domain, remainder taken from reference TRBV7-2 and TRBJ2-7, is GAGVSQSPSNKVTEKGKDVELRCDPISGHTALYWYRQSLGQGLEFLIYFQGNSAPDKSGLPSDRFSAERTGGSVSTLTIQRTQQEDSAVYLCASRNRGEQYFGPGTRLTVT.

In its sample, this clonotype was seen many times. V is TRBV4-3 and J is TRBJ2-7; D is undetermined. This CDR3 comprises 14 residues. The V gene's germline CDR1 is LGHNA and CDR2 YSLEER. V lost 1 base and J lost 0, with 7 bases in between. In DNA, the CDR3 is TGCGCCAGCAGCCAAGTAAATCCCTCCTACGAGCAGTACTTC. As protein: CASSQVNPSYEQYF.

This clonotype showed up just a few times. J is TRBJ2-3 and V is TRBV20-1; either TRBD1 or TRBD2 may fit D (5 bases each). The V gene's germline CDR1 is DFQATT and CDR2 SNEGSKA (reference sequence). This CDR3 contains 10 residues. V lost 6 bases and J 6 bases, leaving 7 bases between the germline ends. The DNA for the CDR3 is TGCAGTGCGTGGGGGGATACGCAGTATTTT. Translating it yields CSAWGDTQYF.

This clonotype appeared a few times. V is TRBV5-1 and J is TRBJ2-5, with TRBD2 as a possible D gene (5 bases). Between the trimmed V and J ends, which lost 4 bases and 1 base, there was a span of 11 bases. Germline loops: CDR1 SGHRS, CDR2 YFSETQ. This CDR3 contains 14 residues. The CDR3 nucleotides are TGCGCCAGCAGCCACGGACGGGGCCAAGAGACCCAGTACTTC. Encoded protein: CASSHGRGQETQYF. The full variable domain, its missing parts supplied by reference TRBV5-1 and TRBJ2-5, is KAGVTQTPRYLIKTRGQQVTLSCSPISGHRSVSWYQQTPGQGLQFLFEYFSETQRNKGNFPGRFSGRQFSNSRSEMNVSTLELGDSALYLCASSHGRGQETQYFGPGTRLLVL.

This chain uses TRBV12-3 or TRBV12-4 with TRBJ1-1; D gene unclear. The CDR3 totals 13 residues. V lost 7 bases and J lost 4, with 13 bases in between. Here the CDR3 DNA reads TGTGCCAGCACCCCCTCCAAGGGCACTGAAGCTTTCTTT. It encodes CASTPSKGTEAFF.

This clonotype came up a few times. The CDR3 reads CASSGGGNIPQETQYF. CDR3 nucleotides: TGCGCCAGCAGCGGTGGGGGGAATATCCCACAAGAGACCCAGTACTTC. The chain couples TRBV5-1 to TRBJ2-5; a weak D match, TRBD2 (6 bases). This CDR3 is 16 amino acids long. V was shortened by 4 bases and J by 2 bases, with 18 bases between the two germline ends. Germline V gives CDR1 SGHRS, CDR2 YFSETQ.

This sequence joins TRBV4-2 and TRBJ2-7; the D call may be TRBD1 or TRBD2 (5 bases each). This CDR3 region has 19 residues. Germline loops: CDR1 LGHNA, CDR2 YNFKEQ. The V end was cut by 0 bases, the J end by 0 bases, with 21 bases between. The CDR3: CASSQEYPRGTLASYEQYF. CDR3 nucleotides: TGTGCCAGCAGCCAAGAATATCCGAGGGGCACTTTGGCCTCCTACGAGCAGTACTTC.

This chain links TRBV20-1 with TRBJ2-1, with 12 bases lining up with TRBD2. Trimming removed 5 bases from V and 5 bases from J; junction bases left unmatched: 4. The CDR3 runs 14 residues. Germline lookup yields CDR1 DFQATT and CDR2 SNEGSKA (reference sequence). CDR3 sequence reads: CSAFTSGGNNEQFF. DNA for the CDR3: TGCAGTGCTTTTACTAGCGGGGGGAACAATGAGCAGTTCTTC.

The rearrangement links TRBV7-7 to TRBJ2-3, with 8 bases that match TRBD2. CDR1 is SSHAT, CDR2 FNYEAQ, per germline (reference sequence). The CDR3 length is 17 residues. V gave up 5 bases and J gave up 3 bases; unmatched junction bases: 13. CDR3 coding DNA: TGTGCCAGCAGCCCCGTCCCGGGACTAGTGGAGACAGATACGCAGTATTTT. Protein: CASSPVPGLVETDTQYF.

This clonotype was detected only a few times. This chain uses TRBV27 with TRBJ2-5; 8 positions agree with TRBD2. CDR1 and CDR2 from the germline V gene are MNHEY and SMNVEV (reference sequence). The CDR3 consists of 16 residues. The V and J ends lost 2 bases and 2 bases, in that order; junction bases with no gene match: 7. The CDR3 protein is CASSLAGGFSQETQYF. CDR3 coding DNA: TGTGCCAGCAGTTTAGCGGGGGGCTTTTCACAAGAGACCCAGTACTTC.

The chain couples TRBV29-1 to TRBJ1-3, with 10 bases identical to TRBD1. This CDR3 comprises 14 residues. V gave up 3 bases and J gave up 3 bases; unmatched junction bases: 2. Germline CDR1 is SQVTM and CDR2 is ANQGSEA. The CDR3 DNA sequence: TGCAGCGTTGAGGGGGACAGGGGTGGAAACACCATATATTTT. Translated, it gives CSVEGDRGGNTIYF. Looking up the rest from reference TRBV29-1 and TRBJ1-3 gives the full variable domain: SAVISQKPSRDICQRGTSLTIQCQVDSQVTMMFWYRQQPGQSLTLIATANQGSEATYESGFVIDKFPISRPNLTFSTLTVSNMSPEDSSIYLCSVEGDRGGNTIYFGEGSWLTVV.

The rearrangement uses TRBV27 and TRBJ1-6, with 7 bases aligning to TRBD1. Trimming at V came to 4 bases and at J to 5 bases, leaving 5 bases not matched to a gene. CDR1 is MNHEY, CDR2 SMNVEV, per germline (reference sequence). The CDR3 contains 15 residues. CDR3 coding DNA: TGTGCCAGCAGTTGGGAGGGGGCTGATAATTCACCCCTCCACTTT. As protein: CASSWEGADNSPLHF.

This clonotype was seen at least ten times. The chain couples TRBV6-2 or TRBV6-3 to TRBJ2-7; 7 bases match TRBD2. Germline lookup yields CDR1 MNHEY and CDR2 SVGEGT. Trimming at V came to 10 bases and at J to 6 bases, leaving 6 bases not matched to a gene. CDR3 size: 11 residues. In nucleotides, the CDR3 is TGTGCCACCGGACTAGTCACCGAGCAGTACTTC. Encoded protein: CATGLVTEQYF.

The V gene is TRBV5-1, the J gene TRBJ1-1; maybe TRBD1 (5 bases). This CDR3 is built from 15 residues. V lost 1 base and J 1 base, leaving 11 bases between the germline ends. The germline gives CDR1 SGHRS, CDR2 YFSETQ. CDR3 residues: CASSLNSGENTEAFF. CDR3 coding DNA: TGCGCCAGCAGCTTGAATTCGGGGGAGAACACTGAAGCTTTCTTT. The variable domain in full, with the rest retrieved from reference TRBV5-1 and TRBJ1-1, is KAGVTQTPRYLIKTRGQQVTLSCSPISGHRSVSWYQQTPGQGLQFLFEYFSETQRNKGNFPGRFSGRQFSNSRSEMNVSTLELGDSALYLCASSLNSGENTEAFFGQGTRLTVV.

The rearrangement uses TRBV20-1 and TRBJ2-7, with 9 bases lining up with TRBD1. Germline V gene lookup returns CDR1 DFQATT and CDR2 SNEGSKA (reference sequence). The CDR3 runs to 15 residues. V lost 1 base to trimming and J lost 3 bases; unmatched junction nucleotides: 7. CDR3 amino acids: CSARADRGVGYEQYF. The DNA of the CDR3 is TGCAGTGCTAGAGCGGACAGGGGTGTTGGCTACGAGCAGTACTTC.

This clonotype was detected a few times. V gene TRBV6-4 combines with J gene TRBJ2-2; tentatively, D is TRBD1 (5 bases). The V end lost 4 bases, the J end lost 6 bases, and 12 bases lay between the germline ends. Germline CDR1 is MRHNA and CDR2 is SNTAGT. The CDR3 runs to 14 residues. The DNA of the CDR3 is TGTGCCAGCAGTGCTCAGGGTTCGGCCGGGGAGCTGTTTTTT. Its translation is CASSAQGSAGELFF.

This clonotype appeared once. The chain couples TRBV24-1 to TRBJ2-1; D uncertain. The V gene's germline CDR1 is KGHDR and CDR2 SFDVKD. Between the trimmed V and J ends, which lost 5 bases and 0 bases, there was a span of 16 bases. The CDR3 spans 17 residues. CDR3 DNA: TGTGCCACCAGTGTCCCCGAAGGCAGGAGCTCCTACAATGAGCAGTTCTTC. Its protein product is CATSVPEGRSSYNEQFF.

The CDR3 nucleotides are TGCAGTGCACCCCACCGGGACAGGGGCGAGCAGTACTTC. Its protein is CSAPHRDRGEQYF. The V and J genes are TRBV20-1 and TRBJ2-7; TRBD1 agrees at 10 bases. In germline, CDR1 is DFQATT, CDR2 SNEGSKA (reference sequence). The CDR3 is 13 residues long. The V and J ends lost 6 bases and 6 bases, in that order; junction bases with no gene match: 8.

The V call is TRBV5-1, the J call TRBJ1-1, with 7 bases identical to TRBD1. CDR1 and CDR2 (germline): SGHRS, YFSETQ. The CDR3 has 16 amino acids. V was clipped by 2 bases and J by 1 base; unmatched bases: 8. The CDR3: CASSFRDRVGNTEAFF. The CDR3 nucleotides read TGCGCCAGCAGCTTCCGGGACAGAGTGGGGAACACTGAAGCTTTCTTT.

V gene TRBV10-3 combines with J gene TRBJ2-1; 8 bases match TRBD2. In germline, CDR1 is ENHRY, CDR2 SYGVKD. The V and J ends lost 6 bases and 7 bases, in that order; junction bases with no gene match: 11. There are 15 residues in the CDR3. The CDR3 is CAIRTSGGETNEQFF. For the CDR3, the DNA is TGTGCCATCAGAACGAGCGGGGGAGAAACTAATGAGCAGTTCTTC.

The genes are TRBV3-1 and TRBJ1-2, with 7 bases fitting TRBD1. The CDR3 extends over 13 amino acids. The V gene's germline CDR1 is LGHDT and CDR2 YNNKEL (reference sequence). Germline trimming cut 0 bases from V and 8 bases from J; bases unmatched to any gene: 3. DNA for the CDR3: TGTGCCAGCAGCCAAGAGACAGGGTCGGGCTACACCTTC. Protein sequence: CASSQETGSGYTF.

The chain carries TRBV7-6 and TRBJ2-1; 9 nucleotides agree with TRBD2. Per the germline V gene, CDR1 is SGHVS and CDR2 is FNYEAQ. After removal of 3 bases from V and 0 bases from J, the junction contained 18 bases not matched to a gene. The CDR3 covers 21 residues. CDR3 DNA sequence: TGTGCCAGCAGCTTCTCTAACCGGGACACAAGACTAGCGGTCTCCTACAATGAGCAGTTCTTC. Protein: CASSFSNRDTRLAVSYNEQFF.

This clonotype has just a few counts. The rearrangement links TRBV10-3 to TRBJ1-4, with 8 bases identical to TRBD1. V lost 4 bases and J lost 6; bases outside the gene matches: 7. Germline CDR1 ENHRY, CDR2 SYGVKD. The CDR3 has 15 residues. The CDR3 nucleotides are TGTGCCATCAGTGTGCACGGACAGGGCGATGAAAAACTGTTTTTT. Encoded protein: CAISVHGQGDEKLFF.